This is a list of T cell receptor beta chains from one sample in a study of neurological immune-mediated disorders. TCRdb passed the 5' RACE reads through MiXCR, listing each CDR3 protein once. The sample holds fewer than 50,000 distinct CDR3 sequences, roughly 14% seen once. Sequencing was carried out using PBMCs. These receptors were collected from a man aged 25-45 years in good health. The CDR3 runs from the conserved cysteine through the conserved F or W. The D gene is left open where the match is weak. Only some rows state a clone size, as once, few, many or a class for expanded clones.

j_call v_call clone_size d_call cdr3_aa cdr3_nt
TRBJ2-6 TRBV9 many TRBD1 CASSAGDRGITGANVLTF TGTGCCAGCAGCGCTGGGGACAGGGGAATAACTGGGGCCAACGTCCTGACTTTC
TRBJ2-2 TRBV7-9 - - CASSLVTRTSNTGELFF TGTGCCAGCAGCTTAGTGACCCGGACTTCGAACACCGGGGAGCTGTTTTTT
TRBJ2-1 TRBV7-8 many TRBD2 CASSPTSAYNEQFF TGTGCCAGCAGCCCAACTAGCGCCTACAATGAGCAGTTCTTC
TRBJ2-7 TRBV15 many TRBD1 CATSPKRGQGNYEQYF TGTGCCACCAGCCCCAAGCGGGGACAGGGGAACTACGAGCAGTACTTC
TRBJ2-5 TRBV6-6 many - CASRSAGNQETQYF TGTGCCAGCAGAAGCGCGGGGAACCAGGAGACCCAGTACTTC
TRBJ2-1 TRBV5-1 many - CASSLVFRDAINAEQFF TGCGCCAGCAGCTTGGTATTCAGGGACGCAATAAATGCCGAGCAGTTCTTC
TRBJ2-7 TRBV2 - - CASSDPGLLTEDEQYF TGTGCCAGCAGTGACCCAGGACTCTTAACAGAGGACGAGCAGTACTTC
TRBJ2-7 TRBV3-1 few - CASSPQGHSTYEQYF TGTGCCAGCAGCCCCCAGGGTCACAGTACCTACGAGCAGTACTTC
TRBJ2-1 TRBV27 many TRBD1 CASSSLTGIYNEQFF TGTGCCAGCAGTTCGCTGACAGGGATCTACAATGAGCAGTTCTTC
TRBJ2-1 TRBV28 many - CASSLLGGSYNEQFF TGTGCCAGCAGTTTACTTGGAGGGTCCTACAATGAGCAGTTCTTC
TRBJ2-3 TRBV10-3 many TRBD1 CAISQERGRDTQYF TGTGCCATCAGTCAAGAGAGGGGGCGCGATACGCAGTATTTT
TRBJ2-3 TRBV7-2 - TRBD2 CASSLGGEGGQTDTQYF TGTGCAAGCAGCTTAGGTGGAGAGGGAGGGCAGACAGATACGCAGTATTTT
TRBJ2-7 TRBV5-1 - TRBD1 CVSRPDNTGGAYEQYF TGCGTCAGCAGGCCGGATAATACAGGGGGCGCCTACGAGCAGTACTTC
TRBJ2-4 TRBV25-1 - - CASSDPAPKNIQYF TGTGCCAGCAGTGACCCTGCCCCCAAAAACATTCAGTACTTC
TRBJ1-4 TRBV28 many - CASSLLRPQSTNEKLFF TGTGCCAGCAGTTTATTAAGACCCCAATCAACTAATGAAAAACTGTTTTTT
TRBJ2-7 TRBV10-3 medium-sized - CAIKGGSPAYEQYF TGTGCCATCAAGGGAGGCTCCCCGGCCTACGAGCAGTACTTC
TRBJ1-6 TRBV20-1 - - CSALPGQNSPLHF TGCAGTGCCCTTCCCGGGCAGAATTCACCCCTCCACTTT
TRBJ2-7 TRBV27 many TRBD1 CASNPTGGYEQYF TGTGCCAGCAACCCTACAGGGGGCTACGAGCAGTACTTC
TRBJ2-3 TRBV7-9 many - CASSSGSFTDTQYF TGTGCCAGCAGCTCTGGGTCCTTCACAGATACGCAGTATTTT
TRBJ2-3 TRBV11-2 many - CASSLSMADTQYF TGTGCCAGCAGCTTATCGATGGCAGATACGCAGTATTTT
TRBJ2-5 TRBV7-3 - - CASSLSGVLETQYF TGTGCCAGCAGCTTAAGCGGGGTCCTAGAGACACAGTACTTC
TRBJ2-6 TRBV6-1 many - CASGNSGSGANVLTF TGTGCCAGCGGGAATAGCGGCTCTGGGGCCAACGTCCTGACTTTC
TRBJ2-5 TRBV24-1 many - CATSDPDPRQVEETQYF TGTGCCACCAGTGACCCAGACCCCCGACAGGTAGAAGAGACCCAGTACTTC
TRBJ2-7 TRBV7-2 many TRBD2 CASSLQRDSYEQYF TGTGCCAGCAGCTTACAGCGGGACTCCTACGAGCAGTACTTC
TRBJ2-1 TRBV3-1 few TRBD2 CASSQAPAGNNEQFF TGTGCCAGCAGCCAAGCCCCAGCGGGAAATAATGAGCAGTTCTTC
TRBJ2-1 TRBV6-2/TRBV6-3 many TRBD2 CASQREIIHEQFF TGTGCCAGCCAGCGGGAGATCATCCATGAGCAGTTCTTC
TRBJ1-5 TRBV20-1 many - CSATTWSNQPQHF TGCAGTGCTACCACATGGAGCAATCAGCCCCAGCATTTT
TRBJ2-7 TRBV7-8 many TRBD1 CASSLPKGTGGRYEQYF TGTGCCAGCAGCTTACCCAAAGGGACAGGGGGTCGGTACGAGCAGTACTTC
TRBJ1-4 TRBV11-2 many - CASSSNEKLFF TGTGCCAGCAGCTCCAATGAAAAACTGTTTTTT
TRBJ1-5 TRBV15 many - CATSLGENQPQHF TGTGCCACCAGCCTAGGTGAGAATCAGCCCCAGCATTTT
TRBJ2-7 TRBV4-1 many - CASSQETVSYEQYF TGCGCCAGCAGCCAAGAAACAGTTTCCTACGAGCAGTACTTC
TRBJ2-3 TRBV5-1 many - CASSLEGGVSTDTQYF TGCGCCAGCAGCTTGGAGGGGGGTGTCAGCACAGATACGCAGTATTTT
TRBJ2-5 TRBV5-1 many - CASSLSRRQETQYF TGCGCCAGCAGCTTGAGTAGGAGGCAAGAGACCCAGTACTTC
TRBJ1-2 TRBV20-1 many TRBD1 CSATTGVYGYTF TGCAGTGCTACGACAGGGGTGTATGGCTACACCTTC
TRBJ2-7 TRBV4-1 many TRBD2 CASSYETSGSYEQYF TGCGCCAGCAGCTACGAGACTAGCGGGAGTTACGAGCAGTACTTC
TRBJ2-1 TRBV7-9 - - CASSLINNEQFF TGTGCCAGCAGCCTTATTAACAATGAGCAGTTCTTC
TRBJ2-2 TRBV6-6 many - CASAESTGELFF TGTGCCAGCGCAGAAAGCACCGGGGAGCTGTTTTTT
TRBJ2-5 TRBV5-1 many TRBD2 CASSFLAGQETQYF TGCGCCAGCAGCTTCCTAGCGGGACAGGAGACCCAGTACTTC
TRBJ2-5 TRBV3-1 - TRBD2 CASSQDNAGGETQYF TGTGCCAGCAGCCAAGATAATGCGGGGGGAGAGACCCAGTACTTC
TRBJ2-7 TRBV14 many - CASSVGRRDEQYF TGTGCCAGCAGCGTAGGGAGACGGGACGAGCAGTACTTC
TRBJ2-5 TRBV28 many - CASSFRVTFSIGETQYF TGTGCCAGCAGTTTTAGGGTCACGTTTAGTATTGGCGAGACCCAGTACTTC